This T cell receptor beta chain came from a study of CD8 T cells in ankylosing spondylitis. CDR1 SGHTA and CDR2 FQGNSA come from the germline V gene. CDR3 length: 14 amino acids. V gave up 2 bases and J gave up 1 base, with 8 bases separating them. This clonotype was recorded at least ten times. Its antigen is as yet unknown. Study-level findings and limits: Eight highly homologous variants formed a TCR beta motif that appeared characteristic of ankylosing spondylitis blood. Past studies reported some motif variants in reactive arthritis synovial fluid and blood.

Quantitative barcoded 5'-RACE was used to prepare TCR beta libraries. TCRdb reprocessed the 5' RACE reads via MiXCR and lists one record per CDR3 protein. The sample consists of about 140,000 distinct CDR3 sequences, 8% to 9% of them appearing once. Sequenced material: synovial fluid, either unsorted or a sorted T cell fraction (not recorded which). The J gene is TRBJ2-5, the V gene TRBV7-2; perhaps TRBD2 as D (5 bases). This TCR came from a male donor with ankylosing spondylitis. In DNA, the CDR3 is TGTGCCAGCAGCTTACAAGGACTCCAAGAGACCCAGTACTTC. It is translated as CASSLQGLQETQYF.